This passage covers 14 T cell receptor beta chains from one sample sequenced in a study of vaccination effects on CD4 cells after COVID-19. Here immunoSEQ multiplex PCR was the method, and the copy in TCRdb shows in-frame clones only, minus some. The sample gives fewer than 50,000 clones, around four fifths of which show up once; less than 2% is in the top ten. Sequencing was preceded by expansion of antigen-specific CD4+ T cells with viral peptide pools in the ViraFEST assay. Isolation of CD4+ T cells took place after 10 days of culture. All study participants received two doses of BNT162b2 or mRNA-1273 vaccine. Their antigens are not known. This sample comprised CD4+ T cells from PBMCs cultured with HCoV-NL63 spike peptides, obtained after COVID-19 vaccination. The receptors were gathered from a human donor who received a COVID-19 vaccine. Some clones in this sample may be carry-over from other donors' samples.

The chain is built from TRBV21-1 and TRBJ1-6; TRBD1, as called in the table, went unchecked against the DNA. TRBV21-1 is assigned pseudogene status. This CDR3 has 18 amino acids. The CDR3 protein is CASSKGNRIHSYNSPLHF. For the CDR3, the DNA is TGTGCCAGCAGCAAAGGGAACAGGATTCACTCCTATAATTCACCCCTCCACTTT.

This clone was observed a few times. V and J are TRBV19 and TRBJ1-2; the D is unclear. The V end was cut by 0 bases, the J end by 5 bases, with 13 bases between. From germline, CDR1 is LNHDA and CDR2 SQIVND (reference sequence). This CDR3 spans 15 amino acids. The CDR3 protein is CASSIDPEASYGYTF. CDR3 sequence (DNA): TGTGCCAGTAGTATAGACCCCGAGGCGTCGTATGGCTACACCTTC.

The chain carries TRBV9 and TRBJ2-1, with TRBD2 identical over 11 bases. CDR1 SGDLS and CDR2 YYNGEE come from the germline V gene. V gave up 4 bases and J gave up 4 bases; unmatched junction bases: 1. The length of the CDR3 is 14 residues. The CDR3 sequence: CASSRTSGYNEQFF. Here the CDR3 DNA reads TGTGCCAGCAGCCGGACTAGCGGGTACAATGAGCAGTTCTTC. Full variable domain (outside the CDR3, taken from reference TRBV9 and TRBJ2-1): DSGVTQTPKHLITATGQRVTLRCSPRSGDLSVYWYQQSLDQGLQFLIQYYNGEERAKGNILERFSAQQFPDLHSELNLSSLELGDSALYFCASSRTSGYNEQFFGPGTRLTVL.

This sequence joins TRBV10-3 and TRBJ2-5; D may be TRBD1 or TRBD2 (5 bases each). The CDR3 loop spans 12 amino acids. V was trimmed by 6 bases and J by 5 bases, leaving 10 bases between them. Germline assignment: CDR1 ENHRY and CDR2 SYGVKD. The CDR3 DNA sequence: TGTGCCATCAGCGCCAGGGAGGAGACCCAGTACTTC. Translated, it gives CAISAREETQYF.

The rearrangement uses TRBV21-1 and TRBJ1-5; the D segment call TRBD1 is taken from the table without a DNA check. TRBV21-1 is deemed a pseudogene. The CDR3 totals 16 residues. Written as DNA, the CDR3 is TGTGCCAGCAGCAAAGAGTGGACAGTATTATGCTGGACCCAGCATTTT. Protein: CASSKEWTVLCWTQHF.

The V call is TRBV5-6, the J call TRBJ2-5; possible D gene TRBD1, 6 bases. V was pared by 4 bases and J by 4 bases, with 20 bases between. The CDR3 runs 16 residues. Germline values: CDR1 SGHDT, CDR2 YYEEEE. CDR3 DNA sequence: TGTGCCAGCAGCCCCACAGGGAGCCGGATAATAGAGACCCAGTACTTC. It yields the protein CASSPTGSRIIETQYF.

The V gene is TRBV4-3, the J gene TRBJ1-4; 7 bases match TRBD1. From germline, CDR1 is LGHNA and CDR2 YSLEER. V shed 4 bases and J 3 bases; nucleotides not matched to a gene: 8. The CDR3 runs 16 residues. The CDR3 sequence: CASSRDRGQANEKLFF. The CDR3 DNA follows: TGCGCCAGCAGCCGAGATAGGGGGCAGGCTAATGAAAAACTGTTTTTT.

The V call is TRBV4-1, the J call TRBJ2-5, with TRBD2 identical over 9 bases. Germline-derived CDR1 and CDR2 are MGHRA and YSYEKL. V was clipped by 1 base and J by 4 bases; unmatched bases: 4. The CDR3 consists of 15 residues. The CDR3 coding sequence is TGCGCCAGCAGCCAAGGGCTAGCGGGGAGAGAGACCCAGTACTTC. Amino acid sequence: CASSQGLAGRETQYF.

This clone was found a few times. This chain uses TRBV3-1 (or the pseudogene TRBV3-2) with TRBJ1-6; maybe TRBD1 (6 bases). V lost 4 bases and J lost 6, with 19 bases in between. Germline V CDR1 and CDR2: LGHDT, YNNKEL (reference sequence). There are 17 residues in the CDR3. The CDR3 reads CASSPKRRGYFNSPLHF. CDR3 sequence (DNA): TGTGCCAGCAGCCCTAAGCGAAGGGGGTATTTTAATTCACCCCTCCACTTT.

The rearrangement uses TRBV10-3 and TRBJ2-1; 7 bases align to TRBD2. The CDR3 is 15 amino acids. Trimming removed 2 bases from V and 2 bases from J; junction bases left unmatched: 3. Germline loops: CDR1 ENHRY, CDR2 SYGVKD. CDR3 sequence: CAISEAGVTYNEQFF. The CDR3 DNA reads TGTGCCATCAGTGAGGCGGGGGTAACCTACAATGAGCAGTTCTTC.

The chain couples TRBV2 to TRBJ1-5; no clear D gene. The CDR3 spans 15 residues. Germline V gene data show CDR1 as SNHLY and CDR2 as FYNNEI. V lost 0 bases to trimming and J lost 7 bases, with 13 bases between them. The DNA for the CDR3 is TGTGCCAGCAGTGAAGCGCGGAGTGCGGGACAGCCCCAGCATTTT. Protein sequence: CASSEARSAGQPQHF.

This clone has just a few counts. The chain links TRBV7-3 to TRBJ1-1; TRBD1 agrees at 8 bases. V lost 5 bases, J lost 3 bases, and 5 bases stayed unmatched. This CDR3 has 14 amino acids. Germline lookup yields CDR1 SGHTA and CDR2 FQGTGA. The CDR3 loop is CASSGQGFDTEAFF. The CDR3 region has the DNA TGTGCCAGCAGCGGACAGGGTTTCGACACTGAAGCTTTCTTT. The complete variable domain, with remaining parts taken from reference TRBV7-3 and TRBJ1-1, reads GAGVSQTPSNKVTEKGKYVELRCDPISGHTALYWYRQSLGQGPEFLIYFQGTGAADDSGLPNDRFFAVRPEGSVSTLKIQRTERGDSAVYLCASSGQGFDTEAFFGQGTRLTVV.

The chain uses TRBV7-2 and TRBJ1-6; D unclear. This CDR3 contains 12 residues. CDR1 is SGHTA, CDR2 FQGNSA, per germline. V lost 3 bases and J lost 5, with 2 bases in between. The CDR3: CASSFNNSPLHF. In DNA form, the CDR3 reads TGTGCCAGCAGCTTTAATAATTCACCCCTCCACTTT.

As to this clone: One junction end disagrees with the germline gene, perhaps due to a read error. The sample has other DNA sequences that encode this CDR3 too. CDR3 protein: CASSRQTANTGELFF. CDR3 in DNA: TGTGCCAGCTCACGCCAGACAGCGAACACCGGGGAACTGTTTTTT. The chain carries TRBV18 and TRBJ2-2; the D gene could be TRBD1 or TRBD2 (5 bases each). CDR3 size: 15 residues. Germline CDR1 reads KGHSH; CDR2 reads LQKENI.